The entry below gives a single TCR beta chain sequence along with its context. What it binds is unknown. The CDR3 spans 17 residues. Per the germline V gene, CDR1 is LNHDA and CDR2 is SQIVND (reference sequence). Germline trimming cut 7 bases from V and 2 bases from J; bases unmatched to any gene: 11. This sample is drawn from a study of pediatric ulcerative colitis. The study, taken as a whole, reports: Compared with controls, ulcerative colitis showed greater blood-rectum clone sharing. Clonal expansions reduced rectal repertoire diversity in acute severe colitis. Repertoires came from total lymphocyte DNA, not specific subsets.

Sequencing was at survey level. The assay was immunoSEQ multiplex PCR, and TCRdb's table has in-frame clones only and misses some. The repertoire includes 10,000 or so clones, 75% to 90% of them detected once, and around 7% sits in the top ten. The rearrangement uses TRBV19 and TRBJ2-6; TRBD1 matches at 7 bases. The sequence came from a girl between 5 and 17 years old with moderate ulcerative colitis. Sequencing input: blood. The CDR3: CASTRGPMSPGANVLTF. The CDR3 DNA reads TGTGCCAGTACTAGGGGGCCAATGTCCCCTGGGGCCAACGTCCTGACTTTC.